The clone carrying this T cell receptor (beta chain) was counted once. This CDR3 spans 13 amino acids. V lost 3 bases to trimming and J lost 1 base, with 5 bases between them. Germline V gene data show CDR1 as SGDLS and CDR2 as YYNGEE. Authors' data handling: Estimated nucleated cell counts came from reference gene primer amplification. Some clones are missing from TCRdb's copy, which holds only in-frame ones; the method was immunoSEQ multiplex PCR. V, J and clone size derive from that table, while D and trimming were established from the DNA sequence. Among just under 55,000 clones listed, over 75% were seen once. This record belongs to a study of blood T cell repertoires in COVID-19. For the study at large: Donors in the United States, Italy and Spain gave samples during acute or convalescent COVID-19. T cells, B-cell-depleted T cells, or PBMCs provided the cDNA or gDNA that served as material.

Sequencing was done on a sample of peripheral blood. This chain joins TRBV9 and TRBJ1-3, with D uncertain. The sequence was collected from a middle-aged woman with active COVID-19. The CDR3 DNA reads as TGTGCCAGCAGCGCAATGTCTGGAAACACCATATATTTT. It specifies CASSAMSGNTIYF.